These T cell receptor beta chains were read from a single sample in a study of blood T cell repertoires in COVID-19. Some clones are missing from TCRdb's copy, which holds only in-frame ones; the method was immunoSEQ multiplex PCR. This table has about 180,000 clones, around 80% appearing once. The sample consisted of peripheral blood. The receptors stem from a man aged 65 to 85 with active or convalescent COVID-19. CDR3s leave out the opening cysteine and the closing phenylalanine or tryptophan. Each record gives: V gene, J gene, CDR3 protein.

V gene: TRBV20-1
J gene: TRBJ1-1
CDR3 protein: SASDRGAMNTEAF

V gene: TRBV30
J gene: TRBJ1-2
CDR3 protein: AWSVSVGYT

V gene: TRBV10-3
J gene: TRBJ1-1
CDR3 protein: AILGQGASEAF

V gene: TRBV7-2
J gene: TRBJ2-1
CDR3 protein: ASSLVWGPENEQF

V gene: TRBV7-2
J gene: TRBJ1-1
CDR3 protein: ASSFAGVGNTEAF

V gene: TRBV3-1/TRBV3-2
J gene: TRBJ1-1
CDR3 protein: ASSQNGQGRNPEAF

V gene: TRBV4-3
J gene: TRBJ2-2
CDR3 protein: ASNGATGGIGTGELF

V gene: TRBV19
J gene: TRBJ1-2
CDR3 protein: ASSAPGTVYGYT

V gene: TRBV25-1
J gene: TRBJ1-2
CDR3 protein: ASSAQGVVYGYT

V gene: TRBV19
J gene: TRBJ1-1
CDR3 protein: ATSTAMNTEAF

V gene: TRBV5-4
J gene: TRBJ2-5
CDR3 protein: ASSLASGRTQETQY

V gene: TRBV5-1
J gene: TRBJ2-3
CDR3 protein: ASMLQTSTDTQY

V gene: TRBV18
J gene: TRBJ1-1
CDR3 protein: ASSLEGSTEAF

V gene: TRBV28
J gene: TRBJ2-7
CDR3 protein: ASSFGGTRPEQY

V gene: TRBV6-5
J gene: TRBJ2-5
CDR3 protein: ASSYSAGVGETQY

V gene: TRBV18
J gene: TRBJ2-1
CDR3 protein: ASSPRELVGIYNEQF

V gene: TRBV27
J gene: TRBJ1-6
CDR3 protein: ASFHGTGRSPLH

V gene: TRBV30
J gene: TRBJ2-7
CDR3 protein: AWSRLAGGRAEQY

V gene: TRBV12-3/TRBV12-4
J gene: TRBJ2-7
CDR3 protein: ASSGQLHYEQY

V gene: TRBV10-3
J gene: TRBJ2-7
CDR3 protein: AISSGTGGGEQY

V gene: TRBV29-1
J gene: TRBJ1-2
CDR3 protein: SVEDHRFWDYGYT

V gene: TRBV4-3
J gene: TRBJ1-1
CDR3 protein: ASSLGLYTEAF

V gene: TRBV3-1/TRBV3-2
J gene: TRBJ1-1
CDR3 protein: ASSQRVNTEAF

V gene: TRBV5-5
J gene: TRBJ1-5
CDR3 protein: ASSLQGNQPQH

V gene: TRBV6-5
J gene: TRBJ2-1
CDR3 protein: ASSSDLLQGEQF

V gene: TRBV9
J gene: TRBJ2-1
CDR3 protein: ASSATSGGYNEQF

V gene: TRBV9
J gene: TRBJ1-2
CDR3 protein: ASSPPPGQGDGYT

V gene: TRBV7-2
J gene: TRBJ2-5
CDR3 protein: ASSFLGERGRGTQY

V gene: TRBV5-1
J gene: TRBJ1-4
CDR3 protein: ASSLQAGLGEKLF

V gene: TRBV7-2
J gene: TRBJ2-7
CDR3 protein: ASSSASPPEQY

V gene: TRBV4-1
J gene: TRBJ1-5
CDR3 protein: ASSQEGRAYSNQPQH

V gene: TRBV27
J gene: TRBJ2-7
CDR3 protein: ASSLGSGTDYEQY

V gene: TRBV19
J gene: TRBJ2-3
CDR3 protein: ASTPGDGTDTQY

V gene: TRBV5-1
J gene: TRBJ1-1
CDR3 protein: ASSLWDSNTEAF

V gene: TRBV19
J gene: TRBJ2-5
CDR3 protein: ASSTYLAGDQETQY

V gene: TRBV2
J gene: TRBJ2-3
CDR3 protein: ASRGDSPFTDTQY

V gene: TRBV7-2
J gene: TRBJ1-5
CDR3 protein: ASSLVGSYSNQPQH

V gene: TRBV15
J gene: TRBJ1-3
CDR3 protein: ATSRDSGSSGNTIY

V gene: TRBV30
J gene: TRBJ1-3
CDR3 protein: AWSLGGSGNTIY

V gene: TRBV7-6
J gene: TRBJ1-4
CDR3 protein: ASSYGGQYNEKLF

V gene: TRBV5-1
J gene: TRBJ2-4
CDR3 protein: ASSPGGSSKNIQY

V gene: TRBV9
J gene: TRBJ1-1
CDR3 protein: ASSLGGGGNTEAF

V gene: TRBV5-4
J gene: TRBJ1-2
CDR3 protein: ASSLSKGQDYGYT

V gene: TRBV5-4
J gene: TRBJ2-7
CDR3 protein: ASSSWTANYEQY

V gene: TRBV7-2
J gene: TRBJ1-2
CDR3 protein: ASRMTGDYGYT

V gene: TRBV19
J gene: TRBJ2-1
CDR3 protein: ASSGAGGPNNEQF

V gene: TRBV19
J gene: TRBJ2-1
CDR3 protein: ASSPRRSNEQF

V gene: TRBV11-2
J gene: TRBJ1-1
CDR3 protein: ASSSGQAFPEAF

V gene: TRBV7-2
J gene: TRBJ1-1
CDR3 protein: ASSPQWGDTEAF

V gene: TRBV7-2
J gene: TRBJ1-5
CDR3 protein: ASSLSGAQPQH

V gene: TRBV27
J gene: TRBJ2-1
CDR3 protein: ASSPRELDEQF

V gene: TRBV6-5
J gene: TRBJ1-1
CDR3 protein: ASTSGRGDTEAF

V gene: TRBV7-2
J gene: TRBJ1-5
CDR3 protein: ASSLDGAGGHQPQH

V gene: TRBV18
J gene: TRBJ2-3
CDR3 protein: ASSPGEDTQY

V gene: TRBV27
J gene: TRBJ1-2
CDR3 protein: ASSTTGPYGYT

V gene: TRBV29-1
J gene: TRBJ2-2
CDR3 protein: SVHSGRSGGELF

V gene: TRBV18
J gene: TRBJ2-7
CDR3 protein: ASSPNPSGSGSEQY